This TCR beta chain derives from a study of shared clonotypes between healthy human individuals. V lost 3 bases, J lost 4 bases, and 12 bases lay in between. The CDR3 runs 14 residues. Per germline, CDR1 LNHDA and CDR2 SQIVND (reference sequence). For unsorted PBMC, about 290 ng DNA per replicate equaled around 27,000 T cell genomes. Sequencing used immunoSEQ multiplex PCR; TCRdb keeps in-frame clones, though not all of them. The sample includes about 510,000 clones, 79% of them seen just once. What was sequenced was PBMCs. This TCR was recovered from a woman in her forties in good health. Some clones in this sample may be carry-over from other donors' samples. This chain links TRBV19 with TRBJ1-1; D not resolved. CDR3 sequence: CASSIGRGTTEAFF. Here the CDR3 DNA reads TGTGCCAGTAGTATCGGACGGGGAACCACTGAAGCTTTCTTT.